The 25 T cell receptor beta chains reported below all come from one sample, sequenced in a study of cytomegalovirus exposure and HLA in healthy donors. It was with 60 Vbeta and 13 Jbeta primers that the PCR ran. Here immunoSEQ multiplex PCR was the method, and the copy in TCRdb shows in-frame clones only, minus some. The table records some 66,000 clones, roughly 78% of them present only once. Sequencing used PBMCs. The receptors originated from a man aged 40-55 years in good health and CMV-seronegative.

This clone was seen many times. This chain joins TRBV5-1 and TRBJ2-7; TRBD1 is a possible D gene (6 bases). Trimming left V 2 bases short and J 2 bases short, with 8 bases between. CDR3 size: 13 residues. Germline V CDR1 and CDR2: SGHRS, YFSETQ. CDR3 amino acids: CASSLTGPYEQYF. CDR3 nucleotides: TGCGCCAGCAGCTTAACAGGGCCCTACGAGCAGTACTTC. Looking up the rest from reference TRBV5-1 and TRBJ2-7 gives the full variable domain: KAGVTQTPRYLIKTRGQQVTLSCSPISGHRSVSWYQQTPGQGLQFLFEYFSETQRNKGNFPGRFSGRQFSNSRSEMNVSTLELGDSALYLCASSLTGPYEQYFGPGTRLTVT.

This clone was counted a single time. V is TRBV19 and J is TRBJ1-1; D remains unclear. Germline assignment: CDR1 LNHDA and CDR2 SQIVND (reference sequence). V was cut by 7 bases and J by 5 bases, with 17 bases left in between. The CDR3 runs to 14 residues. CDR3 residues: CASTPFRVVTEAFF. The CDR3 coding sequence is TGTGCCAGTACCCCCTTCCGGGTCGTGACTGAAGCTTTCTTT. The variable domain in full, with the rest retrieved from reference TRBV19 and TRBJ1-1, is DGGITQSPKYLFRKEGQNVTLSCEQNLNHDAMYWYRQDPGQGLRLIYYSQIVNDFQKGDIAEGYSVSREKKESFPLTVTSAQKNPTAFYLCASTPFRVVTEAFFGQGTRLTVV.

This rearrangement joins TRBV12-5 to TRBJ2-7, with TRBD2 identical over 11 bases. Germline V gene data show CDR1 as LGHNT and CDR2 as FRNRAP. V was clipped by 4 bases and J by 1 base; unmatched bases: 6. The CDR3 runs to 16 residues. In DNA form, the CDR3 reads TGTGCTAGTGGTTACCCGACTAGCGGGACGTCCTACGAGCAGTACTTC. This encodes CASGYPTSGTSYEQYF.

DNA of the CDR3: TGTGCCAGCAGCTTGGTGGGTAGTCGGGGTTCTGGGGCCAACGTCCTGACTTTC. It translates to CASSLVGSRGSGANVLTF. This chain links TRBV5-6 with TRBJ2-6; possible D gene TRBD2, 5 bases. V was shortened by 0 bases and J by 1 base, with 14 bases between the two germline ends. The length of the CDR3 is 18 residues. CDR1 is SGHDT and CDR2 is YYEEEE in the germline V gene.

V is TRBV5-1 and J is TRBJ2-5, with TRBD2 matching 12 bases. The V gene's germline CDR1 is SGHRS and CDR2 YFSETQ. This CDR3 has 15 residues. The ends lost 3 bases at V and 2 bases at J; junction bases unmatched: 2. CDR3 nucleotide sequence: TGCGCCAGCAGCTGGGGGACTAGCGGGCAAGAGACCCAGTACTTC. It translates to CASSWGTSGQETQYF.

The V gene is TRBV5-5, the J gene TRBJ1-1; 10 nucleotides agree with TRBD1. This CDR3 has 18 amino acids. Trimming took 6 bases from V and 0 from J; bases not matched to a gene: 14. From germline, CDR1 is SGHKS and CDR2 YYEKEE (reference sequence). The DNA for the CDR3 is TGTGCCAGCAACACGGACAGGGGGGCGGCGAGCATGAACACTGAAGCTTTCTTT. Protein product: CASNTDRGAASMNTEAFF.

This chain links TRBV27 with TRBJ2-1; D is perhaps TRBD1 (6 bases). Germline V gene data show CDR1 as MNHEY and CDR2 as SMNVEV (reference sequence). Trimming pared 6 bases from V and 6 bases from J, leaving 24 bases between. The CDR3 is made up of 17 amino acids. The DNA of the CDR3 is TGTGCCAGCAGATTAAAACCGGGACAAGGGTCTATCAATGAGCAGTTCTTC. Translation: CASRLKPGQGSINEQFF.

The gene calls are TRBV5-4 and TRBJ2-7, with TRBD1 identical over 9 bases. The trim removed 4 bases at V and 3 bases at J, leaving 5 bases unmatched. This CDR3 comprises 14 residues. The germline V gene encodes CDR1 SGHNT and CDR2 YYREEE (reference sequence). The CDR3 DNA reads TGTGCCAGCAGCGCCGGACAGGGGAACTACGAGCAGTACTTC. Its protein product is CASSAGQGNYEQYF.

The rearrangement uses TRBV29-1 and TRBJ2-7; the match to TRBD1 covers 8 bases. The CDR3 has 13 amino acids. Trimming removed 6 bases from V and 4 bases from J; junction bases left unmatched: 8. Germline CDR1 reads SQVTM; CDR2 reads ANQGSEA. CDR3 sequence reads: CSVRQGSTYEQYF. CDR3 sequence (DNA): TGCAGCGTCCGACAGGGGTCAACGTACGAGCAGTACTTC.

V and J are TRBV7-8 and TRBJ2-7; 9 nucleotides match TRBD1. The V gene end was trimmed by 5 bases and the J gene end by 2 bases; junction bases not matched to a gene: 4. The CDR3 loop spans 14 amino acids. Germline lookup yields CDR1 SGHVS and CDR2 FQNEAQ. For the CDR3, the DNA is TGTGCCAGCAGCCCCGGGACAGGGCCCTACGAGCAGTACTTC. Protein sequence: CASSPGTGPYEQYF.

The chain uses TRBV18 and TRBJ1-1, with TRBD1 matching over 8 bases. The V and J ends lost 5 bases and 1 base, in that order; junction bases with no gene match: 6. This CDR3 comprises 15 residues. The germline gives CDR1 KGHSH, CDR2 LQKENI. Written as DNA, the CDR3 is TGTGCCAGCTCATCAGGACAGGGACGGAACACTGAAGCTTTCTTT. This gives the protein CASSSGQGRNTEAFF.

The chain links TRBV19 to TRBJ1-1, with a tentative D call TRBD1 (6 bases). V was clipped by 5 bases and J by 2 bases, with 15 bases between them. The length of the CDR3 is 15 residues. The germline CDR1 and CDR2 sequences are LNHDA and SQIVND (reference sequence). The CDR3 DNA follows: TGTGCCAGTAGTGCTCCAGGGGCCGTAAACACTGAAGCTTTCTTT. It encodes CASSAPGAVNTEAFF.

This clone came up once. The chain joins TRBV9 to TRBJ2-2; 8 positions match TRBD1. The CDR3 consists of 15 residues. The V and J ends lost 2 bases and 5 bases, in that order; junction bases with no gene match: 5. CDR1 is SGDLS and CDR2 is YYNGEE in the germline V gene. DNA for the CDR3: TGTGCCAGCAGCGTCGGGACAGGTGTGACCGGGGAGCTGTTTTTT. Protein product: CASSVGTGVTGELFF.

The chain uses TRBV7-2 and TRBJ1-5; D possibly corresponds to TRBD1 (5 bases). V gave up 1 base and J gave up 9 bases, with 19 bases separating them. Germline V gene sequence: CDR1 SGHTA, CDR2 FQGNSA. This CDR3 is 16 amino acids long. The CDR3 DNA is TGTGCCAGCAGCTTAGGCCCCCTCTCAGGGATTTCGCCCCAGCATTTT. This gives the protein CASSLGPLSGISPQHF. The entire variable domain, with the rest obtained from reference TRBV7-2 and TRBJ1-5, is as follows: GAGVSQSPSNKVTEKGKDVELRCDPISGHTALYWYRQSLGQGLEFLIYFQGNSAPDKSGLPSDRFSAERTGGSVSTLTIQRTQQEDSAVYLCASSLGPLSGISPQHFGDGTRLSIL.

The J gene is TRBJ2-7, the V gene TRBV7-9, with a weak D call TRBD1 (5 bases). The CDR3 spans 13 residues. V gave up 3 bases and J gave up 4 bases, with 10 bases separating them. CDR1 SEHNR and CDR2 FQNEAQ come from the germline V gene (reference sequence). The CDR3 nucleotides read TGTGCCAGCAGCTTCGCGGCAGGGTACGAGCAGTACTTC. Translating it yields CASSFAAGYEQYF.

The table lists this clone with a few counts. The chain's CDR3 is CASSLERGAEAFF. The CDR3 DNA reads TGTGCCAGCAGCTTAGAACGGGGAGCTGAAGCTTTCTTT. J is TRBJ1-1 and V is TRBV7-2, with D unclear. Trimming stripped 1 base from V and 6 bases from J, with 9 bases between. The CDR3 loop spans 13 amino acids. Germline loops: CDR1 SGHTA, CDR2 FQGNSA.

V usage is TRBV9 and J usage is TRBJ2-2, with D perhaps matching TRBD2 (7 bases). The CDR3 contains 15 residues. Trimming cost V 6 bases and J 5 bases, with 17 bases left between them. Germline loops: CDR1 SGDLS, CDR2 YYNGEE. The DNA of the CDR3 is TGTGCCAGCAACAGACGGGGGGCGCAAACCGGGGAGCTGTTTTTT. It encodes CASNRRGAQTGELFF. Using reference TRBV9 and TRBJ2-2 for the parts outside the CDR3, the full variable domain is DSGVTQTPKHLITATGQRVTLRCSPRSGDLSVYWYQQSLDQGLQFLIQYYNGEERAKGNILERFSAQQFPDLHSELNLSSLELGDSALYFCASNRRGAQTGELFFGEGSRLTVL.

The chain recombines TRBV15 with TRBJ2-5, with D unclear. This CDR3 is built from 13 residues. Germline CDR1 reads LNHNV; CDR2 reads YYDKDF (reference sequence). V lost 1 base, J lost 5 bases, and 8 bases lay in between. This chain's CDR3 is CATSRGPRETQYF. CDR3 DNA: TGTGCCACCAGCAGAGGCCCTCGGGAGACCCAGTACTTC.

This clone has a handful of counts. The CDR3 DNA reads TGCAGCGTAGAGGGACAGGGGGGATCGGATACGCAGTATTTT. It specifies CSVEGQGGSDTQYF. The rearrangement uses TRBV29-1 and TRBJ2-3, with 11 nucleotides matching TRBD1. V gave up 6 bases and J gave up 6 bases; unmatched junction bases: 8. CDR1 SQVTM and CDR2 ANQGSEA come from the germline V gene. The CDR3 is 14 amino acids.

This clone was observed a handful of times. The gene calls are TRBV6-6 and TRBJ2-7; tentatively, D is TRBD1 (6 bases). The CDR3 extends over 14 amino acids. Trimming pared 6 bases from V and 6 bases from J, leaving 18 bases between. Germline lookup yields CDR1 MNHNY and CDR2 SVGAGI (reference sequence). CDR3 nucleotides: TGTGCCAGCAGCCTACCGGGACATTCGTCCGAGCAGTACTTC. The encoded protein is CASSLPGHSSEQYF.

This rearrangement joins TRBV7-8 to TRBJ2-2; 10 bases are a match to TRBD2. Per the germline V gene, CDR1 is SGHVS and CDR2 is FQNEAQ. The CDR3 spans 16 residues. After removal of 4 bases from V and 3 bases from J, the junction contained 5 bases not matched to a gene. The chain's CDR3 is CASSYLAGGDTGELFF. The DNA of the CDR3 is TGTGCCAGCAGCTATTTAGCGGGGGGCGACACCGGGGAGCTGTTTTTT.

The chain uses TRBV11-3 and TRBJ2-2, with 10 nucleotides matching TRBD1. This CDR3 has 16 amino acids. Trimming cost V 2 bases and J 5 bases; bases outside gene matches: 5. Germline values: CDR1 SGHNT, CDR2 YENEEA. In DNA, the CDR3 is TGTGCCAGCAGCTTAACCGGGACAGGGGCAACCGGGGAGCTGTTTTTT. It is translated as CASSLTGTGATGELFF.

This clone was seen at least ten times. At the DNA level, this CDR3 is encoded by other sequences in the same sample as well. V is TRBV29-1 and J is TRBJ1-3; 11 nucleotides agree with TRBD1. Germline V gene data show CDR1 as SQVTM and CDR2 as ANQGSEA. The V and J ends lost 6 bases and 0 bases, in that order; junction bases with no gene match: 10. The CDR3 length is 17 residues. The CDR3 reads CSVRGTGGRSSGNTIYF. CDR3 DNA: TGCAGCGTGAGGGGGACAGGGGGTAGAAGCTCTGGAAACACCATATATTTT.

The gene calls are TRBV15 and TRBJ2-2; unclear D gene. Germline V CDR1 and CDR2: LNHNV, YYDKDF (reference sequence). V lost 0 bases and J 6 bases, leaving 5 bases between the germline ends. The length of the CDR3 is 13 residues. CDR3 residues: CATSRDPSGELFF. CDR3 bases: TGTGCCACCAGCAGAGACCCGTCCGGGGAGCTGTTTTTT.

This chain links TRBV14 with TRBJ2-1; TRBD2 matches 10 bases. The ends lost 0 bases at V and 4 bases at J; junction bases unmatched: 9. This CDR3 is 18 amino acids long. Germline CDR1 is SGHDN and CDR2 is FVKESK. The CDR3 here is CASSQDFIGTSVYNEQFF. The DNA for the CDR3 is TGTGCCAGCAGCCAAGACTTCATCGGGACTAGCGTTTACAATGAGCAGTTCTTC.